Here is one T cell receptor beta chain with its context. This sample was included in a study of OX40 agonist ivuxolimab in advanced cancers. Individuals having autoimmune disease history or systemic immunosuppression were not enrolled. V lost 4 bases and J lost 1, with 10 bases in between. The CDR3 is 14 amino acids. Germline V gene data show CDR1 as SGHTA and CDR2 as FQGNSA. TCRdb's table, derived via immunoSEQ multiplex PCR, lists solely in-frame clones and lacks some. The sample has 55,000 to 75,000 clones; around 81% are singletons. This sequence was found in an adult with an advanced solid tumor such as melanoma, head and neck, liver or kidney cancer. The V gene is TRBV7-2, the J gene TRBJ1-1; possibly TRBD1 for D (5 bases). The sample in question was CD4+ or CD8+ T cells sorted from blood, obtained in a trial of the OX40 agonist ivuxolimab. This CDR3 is CASSSSGQNTEAFF. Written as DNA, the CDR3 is TGTGCCAGCAGCTCCAGTGGACAGAACACTGAAGCTTTCTTT.